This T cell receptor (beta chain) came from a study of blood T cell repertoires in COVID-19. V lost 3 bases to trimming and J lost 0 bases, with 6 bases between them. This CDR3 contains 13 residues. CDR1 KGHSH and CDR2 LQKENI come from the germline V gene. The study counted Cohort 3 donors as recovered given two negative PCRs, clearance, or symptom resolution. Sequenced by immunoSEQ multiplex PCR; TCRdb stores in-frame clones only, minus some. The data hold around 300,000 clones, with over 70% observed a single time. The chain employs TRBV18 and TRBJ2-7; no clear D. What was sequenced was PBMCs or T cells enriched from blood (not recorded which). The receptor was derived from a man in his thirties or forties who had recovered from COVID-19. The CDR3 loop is CASSPYPSYEQYF. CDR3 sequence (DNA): TGTGCCAGCTCACCGTATCCCTCCTACGAGCAGTACTTC.